The 6 T cell receptor beta chains below were found in one sample sequenced in a study of blood T cell repertoires in COVID-19. Here immunoSEQ multiplex PCR was the method, and the copy in TCRdb shows in-frame clones only, minus some. Among about 280,000 clones listed, around 90% were seen once. What was sequenced was PBMCs or T cells enriched from blood (not recorded which). The receptor set was obtained from a woman aged 18 to 35 with acute COVID-19.

V is TRBV6-2 or TRBV6-3 and J is TRBJ2-1; 10 bases are a match to TRBD1. CDR1 and CDR2 (germline): MNHEY, SVGEGT. The CDR3 has 18 residues. Unmatched junction bases numbered 14, after V lost 2 bases and J lost 7 bases. The CDR3 here is CASSYQMMTGGVINEQFF. For the CDR3, the DNA is TGTGCCAGCAGTTACCAAATGATGACAGGGGGCGTCATAAATGAGCAGTTCTTC.

This clone came up once. J is TRBJ2-2 and V is TRBV7-9, with TRBD1 matching 10 bases. V lost 8 bases and J lost 5; bases outside the gene matches: 11. This CDR3 has 16 amino acids. CDR1 is SEHNR and CDR2 is FQNEAQ in the germline V gene (reference sequence). In DNA, the CDR3 is TGTGCCAGCCTCAGGCCGGGACAGGGGATTACCGGGGAGCTGTTTTTT. Translating it yields CASLRPGQGITGELFF.

This chain joins TRBV5-1 and TRBJ2-3; no clear D gene. V lost 3 bases and J lost 0, with 2 bases in between. The germline gives CDR1 SGHRS, CDR2 YFSETQ. This CDR3 has 12 residues. The CDR3 bases are TGCGCCAGCAGCTCGAGCACAGATACGCAGTATTTT. Encoded protein: CASSSSTDTQYF.

V and J are TRBV11-1 and TRBJ2-7; 8 nucleotides align to TRBD1. CDR3 size: 15 residues. The germline V gene has CDR1 SGHAT and CDR2 FQDESV (reference sequence). After removal of 1 base from V and 3 bases from J, the junction contained 5 bases not matched to a gene. Written as DNA, the CDR3 is TGTGCCAGCAGCTTAGGGGGACAGGCTTACTACGAGCAGTACTTC. Translated: CASSLGGQAYYEQYF.

The V gene is TRBV21-1, the J gene TRBJ2-7; TRBD2, the table's D call, was not compared with the DNA. TRBV21-1 has pseudogene status. The CDR3 has 16 amino acids. The CDR3 nucleotides are TGTGCCAGCAGCAAATCGGAGGGAGGAGTCAGTTACGAGCAGTACTTC. Its protein is CASSKSEGGVSYEQYF.

The table lists this clone with a few counts. The rearrangement links TRBV7-8 to TRBJ2-7; the match to TRBD2 covers 11 bases. Trimming at V came to 7 bases and at J to 1 base, leaving 12 bases not matched to a gene. The V gene's germline CDR1 is SGHVS and CDR2 FQNEAQ. CDR3 size: 17 residues. Here the CDR3 reads CASTSGTSGFLSYEQYF. The CDR3, as DNA: TGTGCCAGCACCTCGGGGACTAGCGGCTTCCTTTCCTACGAGCAGTACTTC.